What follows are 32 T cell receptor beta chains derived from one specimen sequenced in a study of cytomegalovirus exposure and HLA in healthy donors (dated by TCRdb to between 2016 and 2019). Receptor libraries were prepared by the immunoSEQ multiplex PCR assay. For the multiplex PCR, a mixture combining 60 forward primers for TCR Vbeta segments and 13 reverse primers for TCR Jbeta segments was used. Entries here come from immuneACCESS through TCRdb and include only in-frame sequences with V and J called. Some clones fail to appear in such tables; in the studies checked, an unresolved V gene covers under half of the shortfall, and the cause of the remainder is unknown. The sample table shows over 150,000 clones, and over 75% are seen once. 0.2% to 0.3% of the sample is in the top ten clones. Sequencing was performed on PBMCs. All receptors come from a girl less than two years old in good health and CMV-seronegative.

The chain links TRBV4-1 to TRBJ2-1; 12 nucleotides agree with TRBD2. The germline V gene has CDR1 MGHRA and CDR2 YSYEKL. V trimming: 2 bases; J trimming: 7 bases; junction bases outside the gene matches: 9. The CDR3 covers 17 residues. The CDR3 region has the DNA TGCGCCAGCAGCCAATATCAGAGGACTAGCGGGATGAATGAGCAGTTCTTC. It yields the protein CASSQYQRTSGMNEQFF.

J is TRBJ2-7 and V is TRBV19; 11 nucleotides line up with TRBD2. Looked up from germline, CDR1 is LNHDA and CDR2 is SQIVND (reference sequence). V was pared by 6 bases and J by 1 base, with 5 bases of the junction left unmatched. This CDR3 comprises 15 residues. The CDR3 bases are TGTGCCAGTAGATCTCTAGCGGGGGGATCCTACGAGCAGTACTTC. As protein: CASRSLAGGSYEQYF.

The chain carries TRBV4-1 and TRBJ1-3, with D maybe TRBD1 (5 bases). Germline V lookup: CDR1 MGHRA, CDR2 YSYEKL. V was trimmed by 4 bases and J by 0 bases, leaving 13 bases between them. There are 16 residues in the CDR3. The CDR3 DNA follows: TGCGCCAGCAGCCCGGCCAGGGAAAACTCTGGAAACACCATATATTTT. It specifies CASSPARENSGNTIYF.

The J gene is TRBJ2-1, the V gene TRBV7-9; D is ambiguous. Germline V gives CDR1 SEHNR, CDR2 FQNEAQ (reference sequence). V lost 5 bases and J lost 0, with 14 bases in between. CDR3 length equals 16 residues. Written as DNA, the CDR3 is TGTGCCAGCAGCCCGCGTGGCGGAAGCTCCTACAATGAGCAGTTCTTC. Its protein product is CASSPRGGSSYNEQFF. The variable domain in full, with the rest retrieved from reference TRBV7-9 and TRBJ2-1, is DTGVSQNPRHKITKRGQNVTFRCDPISEHNRLYWYRQTLGQGPEFLTYFQNEAQLEKSRLLSDRFSAERPKGSFSTLEIQRTEQGDSAMYLCASSPRGGSSYNEQFFGPGTRLTVL.

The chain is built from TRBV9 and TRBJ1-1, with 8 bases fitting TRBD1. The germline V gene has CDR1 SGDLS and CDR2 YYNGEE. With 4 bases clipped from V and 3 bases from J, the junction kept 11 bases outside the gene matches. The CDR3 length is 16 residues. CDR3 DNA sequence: TGTGCCAGCAGCTCCGGACAGGGCATATCCGACACTGAAGCTTTCTTT. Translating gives CASSSGQGISDTEAFF.

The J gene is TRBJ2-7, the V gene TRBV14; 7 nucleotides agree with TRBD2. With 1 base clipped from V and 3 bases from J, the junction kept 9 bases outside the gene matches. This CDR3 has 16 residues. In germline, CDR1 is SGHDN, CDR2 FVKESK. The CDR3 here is CASSQVGGSGVYEQYF. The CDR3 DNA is TGTGCCAGCAGCCAAGTCGGGGGGAGTGGGGTCTACGAGCAGTACTTC.

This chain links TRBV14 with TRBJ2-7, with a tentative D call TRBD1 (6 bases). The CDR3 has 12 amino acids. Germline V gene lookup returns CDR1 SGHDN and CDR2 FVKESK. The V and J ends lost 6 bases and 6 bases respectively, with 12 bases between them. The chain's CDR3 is CASSATGIEQYF. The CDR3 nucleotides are TGTGCCAGCAGTGCAACAGGGATCGAGCAGTACTTC. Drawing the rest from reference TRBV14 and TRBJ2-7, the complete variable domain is EAGVTQFPSHSVIEKGQTVTLRCDPISGHDNLYWYRRVMGKEIKFLLHFVKESKQDESGMPNNRFLAERTGGTYSTLKVQPAELEDSGVYFCASSATGIEQYFGPGTRLTVT.

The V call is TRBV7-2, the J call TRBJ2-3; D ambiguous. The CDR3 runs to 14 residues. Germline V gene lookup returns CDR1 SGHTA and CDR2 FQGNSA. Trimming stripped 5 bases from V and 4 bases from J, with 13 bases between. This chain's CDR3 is CASSTQLPPDTQYF. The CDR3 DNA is TGTGCCAGCAGCACGCAACTCCCTCCAGATACGCAGTATTTT.

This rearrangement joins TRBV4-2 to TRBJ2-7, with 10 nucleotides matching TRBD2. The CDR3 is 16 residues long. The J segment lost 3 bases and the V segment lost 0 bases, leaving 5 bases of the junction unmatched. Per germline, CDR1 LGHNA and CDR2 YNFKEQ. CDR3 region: CASSQELAGSLYEQYF. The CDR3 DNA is TGTGCCAGCAGCCAAGAACTAGCGGGAAGCCTCTACGAGCAGTACTTC.

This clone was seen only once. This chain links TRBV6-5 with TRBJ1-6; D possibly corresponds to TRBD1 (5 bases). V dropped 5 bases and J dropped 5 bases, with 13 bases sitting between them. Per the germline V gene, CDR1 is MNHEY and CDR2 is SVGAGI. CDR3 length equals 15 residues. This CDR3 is CASSARTPNNSPLHF. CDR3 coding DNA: TGTGCCAGCAGTGCACGGACACCTAATAATTCACCCCTCCACTTT.

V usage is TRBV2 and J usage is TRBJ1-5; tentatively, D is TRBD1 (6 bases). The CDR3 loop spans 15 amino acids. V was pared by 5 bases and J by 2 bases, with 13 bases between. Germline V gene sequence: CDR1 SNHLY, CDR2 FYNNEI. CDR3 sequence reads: CASSPDSRRNQPQHF. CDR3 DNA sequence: TGTGCCAGCAGTCCGGACAGTCGGCGCAATCAGCCCCAGCATTTT.

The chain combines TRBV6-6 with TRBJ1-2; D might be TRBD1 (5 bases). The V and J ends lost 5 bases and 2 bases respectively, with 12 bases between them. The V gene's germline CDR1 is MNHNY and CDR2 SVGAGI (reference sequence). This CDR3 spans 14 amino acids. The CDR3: CASSPSGGNYGYTF. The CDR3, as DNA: TGTGCCAGCAGTCCCTCGGGGGGGAACTATGGCTACACCTTC.

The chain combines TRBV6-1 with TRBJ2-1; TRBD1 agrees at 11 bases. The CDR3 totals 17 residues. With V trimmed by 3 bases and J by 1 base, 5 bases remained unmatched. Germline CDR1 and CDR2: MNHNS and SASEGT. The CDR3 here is CASSDRTGGFSYNEQFF. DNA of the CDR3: TGTGCCAGCAGTGATCGGACAGGGGGCTTTTCCTACAATGAGCAGTTCTTC.

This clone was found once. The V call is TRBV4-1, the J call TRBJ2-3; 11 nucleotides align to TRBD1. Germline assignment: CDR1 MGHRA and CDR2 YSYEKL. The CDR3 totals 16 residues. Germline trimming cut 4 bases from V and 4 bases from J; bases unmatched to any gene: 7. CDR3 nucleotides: TGCGCCAGCAGCCTTCAACCGGGACAGGGGGCAGATACGCAGTATTTT. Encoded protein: CASSLQPGQGADTQYF.

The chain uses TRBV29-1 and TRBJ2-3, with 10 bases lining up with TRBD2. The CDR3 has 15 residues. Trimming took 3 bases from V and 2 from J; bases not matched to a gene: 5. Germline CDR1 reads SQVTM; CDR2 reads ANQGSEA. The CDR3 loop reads CSVDPGLAVTDTQYF. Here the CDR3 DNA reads TGCAGCGTTGACCCCGGACTAGCGGTCACAGATACGCAGTATTTT.

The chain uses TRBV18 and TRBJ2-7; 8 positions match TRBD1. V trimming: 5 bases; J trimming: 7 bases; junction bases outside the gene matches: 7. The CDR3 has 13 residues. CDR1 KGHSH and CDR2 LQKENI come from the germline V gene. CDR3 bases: TGTGCCAGCTCATCCGAGACAGGGGAGGAGCAGTACTTC. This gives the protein CASSSETGEEQYF. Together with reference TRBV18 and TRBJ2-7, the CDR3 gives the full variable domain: NAGVMQNPRHLVRRRGQEARLRCSPMKGHSHVYWYRQLPEEGLKFMVYLQKENIIDESGMPKERFSAEFPKEGPSILRIQQVVRGDSAAYFCASSSETGEEQYFGPGTRLTVT.

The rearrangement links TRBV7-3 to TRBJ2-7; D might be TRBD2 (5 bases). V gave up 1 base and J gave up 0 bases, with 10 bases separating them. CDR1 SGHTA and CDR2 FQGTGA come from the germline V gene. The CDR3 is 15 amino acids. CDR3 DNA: TGTGCCAGCAGCTTAAGTTTCGGGAACTCCTACGAGCAGTACTTC. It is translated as CASSLSFGNSYEQYF.

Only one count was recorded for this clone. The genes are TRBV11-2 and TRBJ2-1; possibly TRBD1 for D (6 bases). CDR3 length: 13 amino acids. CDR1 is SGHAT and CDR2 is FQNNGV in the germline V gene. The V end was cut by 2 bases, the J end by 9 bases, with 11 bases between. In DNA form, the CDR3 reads TGTGCCAGCAGCTTACAGGGGTGGGGTGAGCAGTTCTTC. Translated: CASSLQGWGEQFF.

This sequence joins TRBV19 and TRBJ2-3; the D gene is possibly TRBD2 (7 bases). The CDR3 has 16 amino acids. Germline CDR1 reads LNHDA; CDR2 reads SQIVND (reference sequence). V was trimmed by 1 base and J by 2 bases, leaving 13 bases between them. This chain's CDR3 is CASSIAGGSYTDTQYF. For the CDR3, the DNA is TGTGCCAGTAGTATAGCGGGGGGCTCCTACACAGATACGCAGTATTTT. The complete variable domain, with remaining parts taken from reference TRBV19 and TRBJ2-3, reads DGGITQSPKYLFRKEGQNVTLSCEQNLNHDAMYWYRQDPGQGLRLIYYSQIVNDFQKGDIAEGYSVSREKKESFPLTVTSAQKNPTAFYLCASSIAGGSYTDTQYFGPGTRLTVL.

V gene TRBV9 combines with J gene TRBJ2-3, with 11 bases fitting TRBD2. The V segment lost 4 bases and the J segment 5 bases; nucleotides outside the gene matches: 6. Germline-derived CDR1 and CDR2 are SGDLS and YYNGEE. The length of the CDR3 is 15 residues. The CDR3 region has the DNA TGTGCCAGCAGCCCAGAACTAGCGGGAGAAGATACGCAGTATTTT. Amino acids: CASSPELAGEDTQYF.

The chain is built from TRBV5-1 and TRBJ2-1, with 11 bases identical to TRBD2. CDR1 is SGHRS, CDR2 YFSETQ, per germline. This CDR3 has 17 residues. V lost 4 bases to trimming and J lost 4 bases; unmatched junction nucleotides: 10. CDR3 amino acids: CASSGASGGPVYNEQFF. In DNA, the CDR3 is TGCGCCAGCAGCGGGGCTAGCGGGGGGCCGGTTTACAATGAGCAGTTCTTC.

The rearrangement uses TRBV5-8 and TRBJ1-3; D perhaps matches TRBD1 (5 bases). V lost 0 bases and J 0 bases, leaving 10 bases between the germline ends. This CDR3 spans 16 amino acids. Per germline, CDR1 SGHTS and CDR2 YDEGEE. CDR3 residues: CASSLETEHSGNTIYF. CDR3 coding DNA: TGTGCCAGCAGCTTGGAGACAGAGCACTCTGGAAACACCATATATTTT.

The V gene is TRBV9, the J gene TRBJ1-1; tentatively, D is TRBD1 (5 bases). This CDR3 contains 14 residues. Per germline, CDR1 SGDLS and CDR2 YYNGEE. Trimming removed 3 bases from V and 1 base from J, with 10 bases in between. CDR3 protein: CASSGRTGNTEAFF. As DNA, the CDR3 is TGTGCCAGCAGCGGACGAACAGGGAACACTGAAGCTTTCTTT.

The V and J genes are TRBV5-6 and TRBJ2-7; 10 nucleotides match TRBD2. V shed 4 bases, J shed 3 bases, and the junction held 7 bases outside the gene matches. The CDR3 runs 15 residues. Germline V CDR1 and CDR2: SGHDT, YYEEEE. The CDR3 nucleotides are TGTGCCAGCAGCCGCTTAGCGGGAGGAATCTACGAGCAGTACTTC. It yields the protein CASSRLAGGIYEQYF. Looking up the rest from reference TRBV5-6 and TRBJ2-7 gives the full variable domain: DAGVTQSPTHLIKTRGQQVTLRCSPKSGHDTVSWYQQALGQGPQFIFQYYEEEERQRGNFPDRFSGHQFPNYSSELNVNALLLGDSALYLCASSRLAGGIYEQYFGPGTRLTVT.

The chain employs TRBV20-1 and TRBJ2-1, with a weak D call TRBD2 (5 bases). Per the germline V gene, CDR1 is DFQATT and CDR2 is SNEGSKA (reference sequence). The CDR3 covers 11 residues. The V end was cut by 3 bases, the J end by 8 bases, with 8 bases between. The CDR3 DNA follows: TGCAGTGCTAGGAGGGTTCATGAGCAGTTCTTC. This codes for CSARRVHEQFF.

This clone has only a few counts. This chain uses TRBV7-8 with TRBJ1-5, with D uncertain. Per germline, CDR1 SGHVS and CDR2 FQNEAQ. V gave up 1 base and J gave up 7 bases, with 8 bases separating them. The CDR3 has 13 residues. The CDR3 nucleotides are TGTGCCAGCAGCTTAGTGGCAAAACAGCCCCAGCATTTT. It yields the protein CASSLVAKQPQHF.

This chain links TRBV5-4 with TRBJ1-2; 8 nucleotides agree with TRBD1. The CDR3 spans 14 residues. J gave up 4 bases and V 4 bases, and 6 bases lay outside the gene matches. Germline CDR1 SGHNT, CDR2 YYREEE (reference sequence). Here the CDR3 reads CASSADRASYGYTF. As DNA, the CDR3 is TGTGCCAGCAGCGCGGACAGGGCAAGCTATGGCTACACCTTC.

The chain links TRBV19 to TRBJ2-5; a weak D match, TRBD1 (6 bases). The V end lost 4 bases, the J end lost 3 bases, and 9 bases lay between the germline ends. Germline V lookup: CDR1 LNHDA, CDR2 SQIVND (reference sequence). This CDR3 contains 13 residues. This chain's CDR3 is CASSTRTEETQYF. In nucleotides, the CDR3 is TGTGCCAGTAGTACCCGGACAGAAGAGACCCAGTACTTC. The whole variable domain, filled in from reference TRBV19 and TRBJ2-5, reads DGGITQSPKYLFRKEGQNVTLSCEQNLNHDAMYWYRQDPGQGLRLIYYSQIVNDFQKGDIAEGYSVSREKKESFPLTVTSAQKNPTAFYLCASSTRTEETQYFGPGTRLLVL.

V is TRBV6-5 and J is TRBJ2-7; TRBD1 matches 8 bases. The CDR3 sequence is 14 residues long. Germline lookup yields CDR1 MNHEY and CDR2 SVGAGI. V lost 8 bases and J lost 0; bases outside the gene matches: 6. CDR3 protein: CASLRDRRSYEQYF. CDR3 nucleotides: TGTGCCAGCCTCCGGGACAGGCGCTCCTACGAGCAGTACTTC.

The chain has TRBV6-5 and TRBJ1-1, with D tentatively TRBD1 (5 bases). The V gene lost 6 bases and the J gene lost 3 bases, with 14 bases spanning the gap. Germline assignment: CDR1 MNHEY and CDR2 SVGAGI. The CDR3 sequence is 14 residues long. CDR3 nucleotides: TGTGCCAGCAGCCCAAGGGGCTCGGACACTGAAGCTTTCTTT. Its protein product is CASSPRGSDTEAFF.

CDR3 loop: CASSPGLAGPLRDEQFF. CDR3 DNA: TGTGCCAGCAGCCCTGGTCTAGCGGGGCCCCTTAGGGATGAGCAGTTCTTC. V is TRBV14 and J is TRBJ2-1; TRBD2 matches at 9 bases. The CDR3 has 17 amino acids. Unmatched junction bases numbered 15, after V lost 4 bases and J lost 8 bases. The germline gives CDR1 SGHDN, CDR2 FVKESK.

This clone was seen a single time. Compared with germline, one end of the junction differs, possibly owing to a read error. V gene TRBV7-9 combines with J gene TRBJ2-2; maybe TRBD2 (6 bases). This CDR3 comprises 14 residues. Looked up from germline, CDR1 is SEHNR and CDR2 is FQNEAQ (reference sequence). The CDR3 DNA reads TGTTCCAGCAGGTCTCGGGGGAGCACCGGGGAGCTGTTTTTT. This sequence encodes CSSRSRGSTGELFF.